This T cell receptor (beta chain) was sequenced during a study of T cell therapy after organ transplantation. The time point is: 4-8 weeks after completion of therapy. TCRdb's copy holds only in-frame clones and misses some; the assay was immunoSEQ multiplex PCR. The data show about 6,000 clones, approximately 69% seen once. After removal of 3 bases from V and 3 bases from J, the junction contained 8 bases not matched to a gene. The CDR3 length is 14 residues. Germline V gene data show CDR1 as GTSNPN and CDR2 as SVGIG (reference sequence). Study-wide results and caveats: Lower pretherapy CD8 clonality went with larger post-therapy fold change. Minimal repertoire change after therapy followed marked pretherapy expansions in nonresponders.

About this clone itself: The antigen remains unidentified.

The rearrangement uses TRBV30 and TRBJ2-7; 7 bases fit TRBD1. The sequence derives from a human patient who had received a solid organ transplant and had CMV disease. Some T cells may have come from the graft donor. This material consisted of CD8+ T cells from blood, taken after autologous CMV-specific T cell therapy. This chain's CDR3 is CAWSQGTVIYEQYF. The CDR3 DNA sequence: TGTGCCTGGAGCCAAGGGACAGTAATCTACGAGCAGTACTTC.